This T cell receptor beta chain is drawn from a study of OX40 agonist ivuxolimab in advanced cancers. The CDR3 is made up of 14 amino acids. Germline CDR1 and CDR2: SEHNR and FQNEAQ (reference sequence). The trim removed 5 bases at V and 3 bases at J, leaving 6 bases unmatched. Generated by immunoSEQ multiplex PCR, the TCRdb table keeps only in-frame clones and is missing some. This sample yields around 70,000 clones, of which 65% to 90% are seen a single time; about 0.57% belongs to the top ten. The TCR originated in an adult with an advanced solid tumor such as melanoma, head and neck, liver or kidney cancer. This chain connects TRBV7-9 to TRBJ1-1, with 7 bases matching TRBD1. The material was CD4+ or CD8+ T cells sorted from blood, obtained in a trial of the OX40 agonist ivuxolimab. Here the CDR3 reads CASSPRTGYTEAFF. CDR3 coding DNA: TGTGCCAGCAGCCCCCGGACAGGCTACACTGAAGCTTTCTTT.